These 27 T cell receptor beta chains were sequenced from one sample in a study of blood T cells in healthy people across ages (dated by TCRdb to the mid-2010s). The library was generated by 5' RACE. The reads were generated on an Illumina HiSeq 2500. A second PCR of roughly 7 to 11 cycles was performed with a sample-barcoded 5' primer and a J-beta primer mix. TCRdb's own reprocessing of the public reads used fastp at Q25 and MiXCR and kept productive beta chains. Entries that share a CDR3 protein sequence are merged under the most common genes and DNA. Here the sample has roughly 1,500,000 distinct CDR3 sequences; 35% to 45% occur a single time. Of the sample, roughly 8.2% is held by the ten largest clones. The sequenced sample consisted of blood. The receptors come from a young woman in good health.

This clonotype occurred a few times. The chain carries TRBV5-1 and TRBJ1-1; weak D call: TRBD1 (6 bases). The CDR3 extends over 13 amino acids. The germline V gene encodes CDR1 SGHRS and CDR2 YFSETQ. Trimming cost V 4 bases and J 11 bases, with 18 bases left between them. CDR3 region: CASSVGDKGSAFF. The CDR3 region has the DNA TGCGCCAGCAGCGTGGGGGACAAGGGATCGGCTTTCTTT.

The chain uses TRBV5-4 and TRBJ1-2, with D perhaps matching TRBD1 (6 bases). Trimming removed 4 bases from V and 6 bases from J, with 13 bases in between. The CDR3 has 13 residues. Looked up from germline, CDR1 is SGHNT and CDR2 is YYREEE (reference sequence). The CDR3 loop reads CASSPLGGDGYTF. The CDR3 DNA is TGTGCCAGCAGCCCCTTGGGGGGCGATGGCTACACCTTC.

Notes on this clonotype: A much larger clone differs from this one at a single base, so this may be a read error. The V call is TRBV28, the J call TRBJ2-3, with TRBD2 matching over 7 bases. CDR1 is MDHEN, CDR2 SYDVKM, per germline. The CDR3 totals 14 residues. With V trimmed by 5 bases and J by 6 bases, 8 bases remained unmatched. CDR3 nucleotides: TGTGCCAGCAGTCCCATGGGCGGGAGCGATACGCAGTATTTT. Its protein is CASSPMGGSDTQYF.

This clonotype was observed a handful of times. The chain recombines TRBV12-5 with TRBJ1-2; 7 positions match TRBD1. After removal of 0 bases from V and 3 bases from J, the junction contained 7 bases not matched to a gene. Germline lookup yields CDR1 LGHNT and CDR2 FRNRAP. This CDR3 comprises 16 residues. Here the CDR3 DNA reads TGTGCTAGTGGTTTGGTACTGAGACAGGGCGACTATGGCTACACCTTC. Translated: CASGLVLRQGDYGYTF.

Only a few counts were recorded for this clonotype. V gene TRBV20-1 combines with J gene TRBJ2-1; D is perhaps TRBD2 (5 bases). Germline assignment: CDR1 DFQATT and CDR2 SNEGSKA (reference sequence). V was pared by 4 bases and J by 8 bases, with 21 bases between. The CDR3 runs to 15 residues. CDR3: CSANDGIRNGDEQFF. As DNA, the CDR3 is TGCAGTGCTAATGACGGGATCCGCAACGGCGATGAGCAGTTCTTC.

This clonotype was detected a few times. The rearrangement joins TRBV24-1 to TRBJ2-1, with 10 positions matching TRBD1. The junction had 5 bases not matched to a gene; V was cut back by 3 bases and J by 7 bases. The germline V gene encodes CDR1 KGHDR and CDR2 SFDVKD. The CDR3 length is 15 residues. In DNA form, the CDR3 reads TGTGCCACCAGTGATCGGGACAGGGGACAGAATGAGCAGTTCTTC. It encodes CATSDRDRGQNEQFF.

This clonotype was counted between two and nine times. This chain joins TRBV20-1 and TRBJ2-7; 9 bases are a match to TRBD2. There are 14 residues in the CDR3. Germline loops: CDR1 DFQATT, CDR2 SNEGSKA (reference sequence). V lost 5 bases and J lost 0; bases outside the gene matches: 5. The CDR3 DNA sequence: TGCAGTGCTCCTGGACTAGCGCACTCCTACGAGCAGTACTTC. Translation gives CSAPGLAHSYEQYF.

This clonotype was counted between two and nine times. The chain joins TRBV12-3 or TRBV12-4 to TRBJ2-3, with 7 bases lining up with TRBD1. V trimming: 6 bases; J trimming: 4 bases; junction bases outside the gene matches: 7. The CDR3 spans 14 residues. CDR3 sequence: CASSRQGFPDTQYF. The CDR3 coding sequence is TGTGCCAGCAGCCGACAGGGTTTCCCAGATACGCAGTATTTT.

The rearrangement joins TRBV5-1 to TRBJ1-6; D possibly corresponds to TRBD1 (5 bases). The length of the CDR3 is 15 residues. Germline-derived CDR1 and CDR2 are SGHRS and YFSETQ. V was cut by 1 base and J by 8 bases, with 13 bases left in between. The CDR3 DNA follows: TGCGCCAGCAGCTTGTTTGCAGGGAGGGATTCACCCCTCCACTTT. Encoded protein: CASSLFAGRDSPLHF.

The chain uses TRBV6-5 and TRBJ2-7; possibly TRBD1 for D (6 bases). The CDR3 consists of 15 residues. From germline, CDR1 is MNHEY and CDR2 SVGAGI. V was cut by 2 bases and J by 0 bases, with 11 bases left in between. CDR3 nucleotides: TGTGCCAGCAGTTACACAGGGACGGCCTCCTACGAGCAGTACTTC. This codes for CASSYTGTASYEQYF.

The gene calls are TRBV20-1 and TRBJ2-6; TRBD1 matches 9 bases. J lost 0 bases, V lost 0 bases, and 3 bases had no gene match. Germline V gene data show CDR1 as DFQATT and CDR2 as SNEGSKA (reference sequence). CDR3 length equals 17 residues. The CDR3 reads CSAREGQGYSGANVLTF. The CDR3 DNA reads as TGCAGTGCTAGAGAGGGACAGGGTTACTCTGGGGCCAACGTCCTGACTTTC.

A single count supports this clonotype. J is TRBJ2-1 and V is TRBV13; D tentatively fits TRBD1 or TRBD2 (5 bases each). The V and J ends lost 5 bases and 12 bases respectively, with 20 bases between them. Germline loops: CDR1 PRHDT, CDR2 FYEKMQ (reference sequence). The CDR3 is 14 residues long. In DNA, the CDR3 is TGTGCCAGCAGCGCTGCCCCCGGGGCCCAAGGGCAGTTCTTC. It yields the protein CASSAAPGAQGQFF.

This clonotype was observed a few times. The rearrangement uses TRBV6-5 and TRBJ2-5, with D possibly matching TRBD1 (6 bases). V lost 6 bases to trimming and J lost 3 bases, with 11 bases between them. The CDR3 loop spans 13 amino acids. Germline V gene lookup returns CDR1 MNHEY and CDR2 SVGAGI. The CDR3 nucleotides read TGTGCCAGCAGACCCTCAGGGGAAGAGACCCAGTACTTC. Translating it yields CASRPSGEETQYF.

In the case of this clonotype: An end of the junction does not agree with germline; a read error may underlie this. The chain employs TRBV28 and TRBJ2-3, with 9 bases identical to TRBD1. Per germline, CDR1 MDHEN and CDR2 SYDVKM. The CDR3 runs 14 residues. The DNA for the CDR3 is TGTGCCAACAGTCTCCGGGGACAGGGAGATACGCAGTATTTT. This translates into CANSLRGQGDTQYF. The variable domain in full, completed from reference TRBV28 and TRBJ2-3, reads DVKVTQSSRYLVKRTGEKVFLECVQDMDHENMFWYRQDPGLGLRLIYFSYDVKMKEKGDIPEGYSVSREKKERFSLILESASTNQTSMYLCANSLRGQGDTQYFGPGTRLTVL.

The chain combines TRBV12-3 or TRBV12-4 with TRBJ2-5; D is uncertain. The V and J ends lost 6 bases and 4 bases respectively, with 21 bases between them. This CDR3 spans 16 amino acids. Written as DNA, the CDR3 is TGTGCCAGCAGCCAAGTAAATCTCGTATCCCCAGAGACCCAGTACTTC. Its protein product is CASSQVNLVSPETQYF.

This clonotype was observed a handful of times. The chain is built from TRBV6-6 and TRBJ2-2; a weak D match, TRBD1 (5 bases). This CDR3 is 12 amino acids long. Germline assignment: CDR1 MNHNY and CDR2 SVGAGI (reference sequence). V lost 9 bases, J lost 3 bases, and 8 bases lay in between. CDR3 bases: TGTGCCAGTGGACAATACACCGGGGAGCTGTTTTTT. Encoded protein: CASGQYTGELFF.

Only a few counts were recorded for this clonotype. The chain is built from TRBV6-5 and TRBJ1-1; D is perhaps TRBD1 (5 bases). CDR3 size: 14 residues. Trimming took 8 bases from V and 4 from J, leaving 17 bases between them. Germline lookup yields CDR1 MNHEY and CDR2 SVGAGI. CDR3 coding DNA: TGTGCCAGCGGCCTGGTGGTAGGGGTCACTGAAGCTTTCTTT. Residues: CASGLVVGVTEAFF.

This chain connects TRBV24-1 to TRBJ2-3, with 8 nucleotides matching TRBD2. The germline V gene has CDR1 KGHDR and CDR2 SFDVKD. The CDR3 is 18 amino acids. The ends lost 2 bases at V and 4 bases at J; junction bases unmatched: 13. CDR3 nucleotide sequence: TGTGCCACCAGTGATTCGGCTGGGACTAGGGGAAGAGCAGATACGCAGTATTTT. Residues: CATSDSAGTRGRADTQYF.

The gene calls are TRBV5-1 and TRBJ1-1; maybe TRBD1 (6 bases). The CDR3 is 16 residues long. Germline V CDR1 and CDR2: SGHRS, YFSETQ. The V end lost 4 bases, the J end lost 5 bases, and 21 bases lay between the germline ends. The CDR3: CASSRGQGGELTEAFF. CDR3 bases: TGCGCCAGCAGCCGGGGGCAGGGTGGCGAGCTAACTGAAGCTTTCTTT.

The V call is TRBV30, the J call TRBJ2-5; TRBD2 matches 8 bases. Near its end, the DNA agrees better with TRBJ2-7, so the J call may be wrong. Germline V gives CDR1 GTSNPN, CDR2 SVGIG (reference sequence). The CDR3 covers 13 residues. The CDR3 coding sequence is TGTGCCTGGGTTACTAGCGGTGGCTACGAGCAGTACTTC. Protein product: CAWVTSGGYEQYF.

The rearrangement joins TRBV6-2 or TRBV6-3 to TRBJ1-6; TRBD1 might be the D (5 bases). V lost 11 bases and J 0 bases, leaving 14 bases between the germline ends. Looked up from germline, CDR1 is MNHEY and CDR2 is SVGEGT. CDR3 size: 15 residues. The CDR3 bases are TGTGCCGTTGGGGCCTGGAGCTCCTATAATTCACCCCTCCACTTT. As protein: CAVGAWSSYNSPLHF.

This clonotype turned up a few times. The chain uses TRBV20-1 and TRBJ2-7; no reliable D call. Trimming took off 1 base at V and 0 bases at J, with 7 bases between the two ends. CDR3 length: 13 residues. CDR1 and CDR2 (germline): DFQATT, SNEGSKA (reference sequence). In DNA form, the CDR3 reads TGCAGTGCTAGAGGGTCGAGCTCCTACGAGCAGTACTTC. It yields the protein CSARGSSSYEQYF.

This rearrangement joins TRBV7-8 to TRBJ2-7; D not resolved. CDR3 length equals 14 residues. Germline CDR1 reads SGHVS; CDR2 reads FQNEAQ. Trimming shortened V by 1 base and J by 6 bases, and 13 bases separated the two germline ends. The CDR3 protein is CASSLGSVGFEQYF. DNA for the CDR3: TGTGCCAGCAGCTTAGGGTCCGTAGGTTTCGAGCAGTACTTC. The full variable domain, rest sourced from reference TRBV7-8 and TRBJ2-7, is GAGVSQSPRYKVAKRGQDVALRCDPISGHVSLFWYQQALGQGPEFLTYFQNEAQLDKSGLPSDRFFAERPEGSVSTLKIQRTQQEDSAVYLCASSLGSVGFEQYFGPGTRLTVT.

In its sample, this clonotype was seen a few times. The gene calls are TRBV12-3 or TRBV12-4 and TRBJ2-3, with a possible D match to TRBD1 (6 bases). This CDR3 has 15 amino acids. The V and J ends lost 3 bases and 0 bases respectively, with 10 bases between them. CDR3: CASSFQTGSTDTQYF. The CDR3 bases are TGTGCCAGCAGTTTCCAGACAGGTAGCACAGATACGCAGTATTTT.

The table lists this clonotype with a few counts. DNA of the CDR3: TGTGCCAGCAGCCAAGAGTGGGGCCGGAATTCACCCCTCCACTTT. Protein sequence: CASSQEWGRNSPLHF. This sequence joins TRBV4-2 and TRBJ1-6, with D possibly being TRBD1 (5 bases). V was trimmed by 0 bases and J by 7 bases, leaving 10 bases between them. The CDR3 sequence is 15 residues long. Germline lookup yields CDR1 LGHNA and CDR2 YNFKEQ.

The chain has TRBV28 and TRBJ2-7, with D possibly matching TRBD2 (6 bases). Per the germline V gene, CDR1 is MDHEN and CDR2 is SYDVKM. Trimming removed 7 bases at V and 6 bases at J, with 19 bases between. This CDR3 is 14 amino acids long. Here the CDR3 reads CASTLGGLAREQYF. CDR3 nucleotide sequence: TGTGCCAGCACCCTTGGGGGACTCGCCCGCGAGCAGTACTTC.

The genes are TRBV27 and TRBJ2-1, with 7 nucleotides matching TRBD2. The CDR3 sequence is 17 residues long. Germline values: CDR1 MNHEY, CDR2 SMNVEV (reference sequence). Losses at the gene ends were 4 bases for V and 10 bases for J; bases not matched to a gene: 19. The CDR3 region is CASSSSGANLIAYEQFF. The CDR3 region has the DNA TGTGCCAGCAGTTCTAGCGGAGCAAACCTAATAGCCTACGAGCAGTTCTTC.